This TCR beta chain was documented in a study of T cell responses to AZD1222 COVID-19 vaccine. Repertoires were generated with immunoSEQ multiplex PCR, while TCRdb's copy carries only in-frame clones and drops some. This table has 150,000 to 200,000 clones, less than 95% appearing once. This CDR3 is built from 15 residues. Trimming took 6 bases from V and 4 from J, leaving 18 bases between them. Germline lookup yields CDR1 MNHEY and CDR2 SVGEGT. This receptor was taken from an adult who received the AZD1222 COVID-19 vaccine. The sequencing here drew on peripheral blood, taken 28 days after the second AZD1222 dose. The rearrangement links TRBV6-2 or TRBV6-3 to TRBJ1-2; a possible D gene is TRBD1 (5 bases). As DNA, the CDR3 is TGTGCCAGCAGCAAACCTCGGGACCGCGTCTATGGCTACACCTTC. This encodes CASSKPRDRVYGYTF.